The present T cell receptor beta chain was sequenced within a study of PD-1 blockade in mismatch repair-deficient tumors. For the study at large: Enrolled about 2013-2016, patients had progressing, pretreated mismatch repair-deficient cancers of 11 to 13 types.

The V and J ends lost 5 bases and 6 bases, in that order; junction bases with no gene match: 4. The CDR3 totals 13 residues. Germline V gives CDR1 MDHEN, CDR2 SYDVKM. Some clones are missing from TCRdb's copy, which holds only in-frame ones; the method was immunoSEQ multiplex PCR. The table lists some 48,000 clones, 77% of them singletons. This clone came up a few times. Its cognate antigen is unknown. Study observations and caveats: Tumor-resident clones, often absent from pretreatment blood, expanded after pembrolizumab and then contracted.

The material was PBMCs, obtained before pembrolizumab treatment. The sequence came from an adult with mismatch repair-deficient cancer. The chain carries TRBV28 and TRBJ1-5; 7 bases agree with TRBD1. The CDR3 DNA is TGTGCCAGCAGTCGACAGGGTAGTCAGCCCCAGCATTTT. Amino acid sequence: CASSRQGSQPQHF.